This TCR beta chain was identified during a study of graft-versus-host responses after intestinal transplantation. Study-level information: Each recipient received a multivisceral, liver-intestinal, or isolated intestinal graft. The study gave all recipients anti-thymocyte globulin induction, then tacrolimus and steroids for 2 to 3 years. Findings and caveats of the study: Those patients showing graft-donor T cell macrochimerism displayed high graft-versus-host to host-versus-graft clonal ratios in allografts. GvH clonotypes were identified within recipient marrow, with a subset emerging first in ileum or blood.

Clones were sequenced by immunoSEQ multiplex PCR, and TCRdb holds only the in-frame ones, with some missing. The sample includes just under 65,000 clones, roughly nine tenths of them seen just once. This CDR3 has 12 residues. CDR1 is MNHEY, CDR2 SMNVEV, per germline (reference sequence). Trimming took off 6 bases at V and 5 bases at J, with 8 bases between the two ends. A note on this clone: Its specificity is not known.

This chain links TRBV27 with TRBJ2-1, with D possibly being TRBD1 (6 bases). The receptor comes from a human donor who was the organ donor for an intestinal transplant. The sample here was unstimulated CD8+ T cells sorted from spleen or lymph node cells, taken before transplant. This CDR3 reads CASSGQNNEQFF. The CDR3 DNA reads as TGTGCCAGCAGCGGACAGAACAATGAGCAGTTCTTC.